This TCR beta chain came from a study of blood T cell repertoires in COVID-19. As for the study in general: Specimens from acute and convalescent COVID-19 originated in the United States, Italy and Spain. Sources were T cells, B-cell-depleted T cells, or PBMCs; the material itself was cDNA or gDNA.

This clone was counted between two and nine times. Per the authors' pipeline: Estimation of nucleated cell counts was performed using reference gene primer amplification. Data came from immunoSEQ multiplex PCR; TCRdb stores just in-frame clones and leaves some out. V and J calls and clone size are those listed in that table; D and trimming were worked out from the DNA. This sample carries about 170,000 clones, around two thirds of them seen once, and the ten largest clones take 3%. V shed 5 bases, J shed 7 bases, and the junction held 5 bases outside the gene matches. The CDR3 sequence is 13 residues long. Germline assignment: CDR1 MNHEY and CDR2 SVGAGI.

The source of this sequence is a woman aged 80 or over with acute or convalescent COVID-19. The sample taken for sequencing was peripheral blood. The chain links TRBV6-5 to TRBJ1-5; TRBD1 matches at 7 bases. The CDR3 spells CASSRDSDQPQHF. The CDR3 DNA reads as TGTGCCAGCAGTAGGGACAGCGACCAGCCCCAGCATTTT.